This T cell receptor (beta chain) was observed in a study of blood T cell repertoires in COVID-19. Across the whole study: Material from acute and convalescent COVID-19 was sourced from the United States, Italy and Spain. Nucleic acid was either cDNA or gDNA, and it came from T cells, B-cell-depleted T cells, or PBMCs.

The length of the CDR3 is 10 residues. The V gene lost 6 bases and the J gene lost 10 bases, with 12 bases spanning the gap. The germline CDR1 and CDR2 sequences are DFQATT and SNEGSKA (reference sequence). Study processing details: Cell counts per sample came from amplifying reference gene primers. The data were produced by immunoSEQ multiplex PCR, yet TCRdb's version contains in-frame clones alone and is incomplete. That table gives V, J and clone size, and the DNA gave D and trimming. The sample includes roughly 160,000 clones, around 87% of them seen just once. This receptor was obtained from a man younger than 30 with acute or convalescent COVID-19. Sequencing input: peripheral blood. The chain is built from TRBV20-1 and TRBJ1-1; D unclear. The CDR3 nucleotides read TGCAGTGCCCTTGAACGAGGAGCTTTCTTT. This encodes CSALERGAFF.